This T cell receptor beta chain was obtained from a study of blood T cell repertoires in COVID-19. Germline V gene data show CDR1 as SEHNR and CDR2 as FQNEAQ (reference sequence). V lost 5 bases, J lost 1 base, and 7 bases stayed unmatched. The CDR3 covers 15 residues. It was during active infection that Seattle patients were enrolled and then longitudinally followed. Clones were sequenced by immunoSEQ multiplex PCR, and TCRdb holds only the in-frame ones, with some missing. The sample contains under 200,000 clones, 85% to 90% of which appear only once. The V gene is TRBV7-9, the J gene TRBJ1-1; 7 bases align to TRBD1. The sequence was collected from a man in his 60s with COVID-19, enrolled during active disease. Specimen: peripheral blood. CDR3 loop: CASSPPGQKNTEAFF. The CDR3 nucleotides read TGTGCCAGCAGCCCCCCGGGACAGAAGAACACTGAAGCTTTCTTT.